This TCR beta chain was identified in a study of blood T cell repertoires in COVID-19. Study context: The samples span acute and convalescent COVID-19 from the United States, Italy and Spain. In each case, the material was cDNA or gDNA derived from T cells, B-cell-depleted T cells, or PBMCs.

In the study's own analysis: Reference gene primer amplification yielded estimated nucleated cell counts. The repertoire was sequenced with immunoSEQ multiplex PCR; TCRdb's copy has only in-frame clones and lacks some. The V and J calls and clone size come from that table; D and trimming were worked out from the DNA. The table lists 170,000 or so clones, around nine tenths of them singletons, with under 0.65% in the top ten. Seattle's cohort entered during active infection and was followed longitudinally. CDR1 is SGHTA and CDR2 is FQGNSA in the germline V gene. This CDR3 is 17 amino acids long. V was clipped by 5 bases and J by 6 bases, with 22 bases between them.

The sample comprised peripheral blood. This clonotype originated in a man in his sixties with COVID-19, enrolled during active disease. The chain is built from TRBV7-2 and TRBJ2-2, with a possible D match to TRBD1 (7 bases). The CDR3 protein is CASSKGAVGGGAGELFF. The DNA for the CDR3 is TGTGCCAGCAGCAAGGGGGCTGTGGGGGGTGGAGCCGGGGAGCTGTTTTTT.